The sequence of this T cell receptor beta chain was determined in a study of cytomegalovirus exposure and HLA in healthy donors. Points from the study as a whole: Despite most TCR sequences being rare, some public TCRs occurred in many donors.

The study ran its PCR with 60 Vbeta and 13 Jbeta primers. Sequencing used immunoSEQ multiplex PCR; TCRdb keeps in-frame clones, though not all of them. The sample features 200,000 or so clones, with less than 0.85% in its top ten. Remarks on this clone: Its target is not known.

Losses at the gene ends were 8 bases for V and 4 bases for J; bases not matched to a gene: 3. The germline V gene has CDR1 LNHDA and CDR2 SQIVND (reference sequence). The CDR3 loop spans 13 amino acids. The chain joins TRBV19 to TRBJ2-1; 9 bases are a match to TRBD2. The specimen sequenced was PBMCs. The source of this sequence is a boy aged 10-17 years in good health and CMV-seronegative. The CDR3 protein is CASLAGGYNEQFF. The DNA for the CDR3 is TGTGCCAGTTTGGCGGGGGGGTACAATGAGCAGTTCTTC. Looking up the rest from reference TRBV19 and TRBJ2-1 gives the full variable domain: DGGITQSPKYLFRKEGQNVTLSCEQNLNHDAMYWYRQDPGQGLRLIYYSQIVNDFQKGDIAEGYSVSREKKESFPLTVTSAQKNPTAFYLCASLAGGYNEQFFGPGTRLTVL.